This TCR beta chain is from a study of cytomegalovirus exposure and HLA in healthy donors. General study findings and limits: Confirmation was obtained in vitro that a few CMV-associated chains are specific for CMV antigens. A list of 150 to 200 TCR beta chains associated with cytomegalovirus was given.

Researchers ran the PCR with 60 Vbeta and 13 Jbeta primers. Some clones are missing from TCRdb's copy, which holds only in-frame ones; the method was immunoSEQ multiplex PCR. The table includes around 140,000 clones, approximately 8.9% detected once. V lost 8 bases, J lost 2 bases, and 14 bases lay in between. CDR3 length: 14 residues. CDR1 and CDR2 (germline): SNHLY, FYNNEI. In its sample, this clone was seen a few times. What it binds is unknown. Input material: PBMCs. The receptor's source is a middle-aged woman in good health and CMV-seropositive. The chain couples TRBV2 to TRBJ2-3; no definite D call. DNA of the CDR3: TGTGCCAGCTCACCAAGGCACTACACAGATACGCAGTATTTT. Translated: CASSPRHYTDTQYF.